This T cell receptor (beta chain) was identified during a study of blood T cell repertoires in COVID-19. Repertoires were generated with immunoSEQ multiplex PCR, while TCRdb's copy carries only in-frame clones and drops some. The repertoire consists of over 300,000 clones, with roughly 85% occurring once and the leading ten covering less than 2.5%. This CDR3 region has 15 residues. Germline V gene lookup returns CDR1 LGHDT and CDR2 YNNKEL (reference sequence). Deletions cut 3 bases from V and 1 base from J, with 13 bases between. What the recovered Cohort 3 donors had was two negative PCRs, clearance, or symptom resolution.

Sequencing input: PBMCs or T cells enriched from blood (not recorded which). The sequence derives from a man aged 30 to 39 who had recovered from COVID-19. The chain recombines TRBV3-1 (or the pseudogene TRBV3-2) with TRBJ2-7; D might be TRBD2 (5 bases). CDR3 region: CASSQRAVPSYEQYF. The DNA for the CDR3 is TGTGCCAGCAGCCAGAGGGCGGTACCTTCCTACGAGCAGTACTTC.